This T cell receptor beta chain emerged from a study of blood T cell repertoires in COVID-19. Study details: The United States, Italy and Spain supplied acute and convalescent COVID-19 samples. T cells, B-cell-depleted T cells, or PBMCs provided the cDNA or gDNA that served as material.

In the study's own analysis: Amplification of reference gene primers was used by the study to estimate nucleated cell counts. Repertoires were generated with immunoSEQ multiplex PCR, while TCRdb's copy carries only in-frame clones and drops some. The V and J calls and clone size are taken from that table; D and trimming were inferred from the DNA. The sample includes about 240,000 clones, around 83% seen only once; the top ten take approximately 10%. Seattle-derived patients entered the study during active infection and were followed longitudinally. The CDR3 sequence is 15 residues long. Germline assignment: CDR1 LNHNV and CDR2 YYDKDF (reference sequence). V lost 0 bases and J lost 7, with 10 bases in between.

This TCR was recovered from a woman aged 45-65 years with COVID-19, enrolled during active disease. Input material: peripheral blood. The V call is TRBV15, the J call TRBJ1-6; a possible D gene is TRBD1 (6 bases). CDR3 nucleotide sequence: TGTGCCACCAGCAGAGATCTGGGGGCCAATTCACCCCTCCACTTT. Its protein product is CATSRDLGANSPLHF.